Listed below are T cell receptor beta chains from one sample, sequenced in a study of CD8+ T cells in alopecia areata. Data came from immunoSEQ multiplex PCR; TCRdb stores just in-frame clones and leaves some out. Here the sample spans 110,000 to 150,000 clones, roughly 53% being singletons. Material: CD4+ T cells sorted from blood, obtained at week 0. The origin of the receptors is a human donor with alopecia areata. CDR3s leave out the opening cysteine and the closing phenylalanine or tryptophan. The order of the fields is V gene, CDR3 length, J gene, CDR3 protein.

v_call: TRBV11-2
cdr3_length: 15
j_call: TRBJ2-3
cdr3_aa: ASSKRVAGDPTDTQY

v_call: TRBV5-6
cdr3_length: 11
j_call: TRBJ2-5
cdr3_aa: ASSLASLETQY

v_call: TRBV10-3
cdr3_length: 11
j_call: TRBJ2-7
cdr3_aa: AMRGGGTYEQY

v_call: TRBV20-1
cdr3_length: 9
j_call: TRBJ1-2
cdr3_aa: SARVGYGYT

v_call: TRBV29-1
cdr3_length: 12
j_call: TRBJ2-2
cdr3_aa: SVRTVKNTGELF

v_call: TRBV12-5
cdr3_length: 17
j_call: TRBJ2-5
cdr3_aa: ASGLVTKTSGVDQETQY

v_call: TRBV19
cdr3_length: 13
j_call: TRBJ1-5
cdr3_aa: ASSILTGGWQPQH

v_call: TRBV29-1
cdr3_length: 9
j_call: TRBJ2-7
cdr3_aa: SALTGYEQY

v_call: TRBV28
cdr3_length: 16
j_call: TRBJ2-6
cdr3_aa: ASSGVPVSISGANVLT

v_call: TRBV2
cdr3_length: 12
j_call: TRBJ2-3
cdr3_aa: ASSVVASTDTQY

v_call: TRBV14
cdr3_length: 13
j_call: TRBJ1-1
cdr3_aa: ASSGGGTVNTEAF

v_call: TRBV10-3
cdr3_length: 10
j_call: TRBJ1-2
cdr3_aa: AISPTGSGYT

v_call: TRBV5-1
cdr3_length: 12
j_call: TRBJ2-5
cdr3_aa: ASSSGTGVETQY

v_call: TRBV2
cdr3_length: 13
j_call: TRBJ2-3
cdr3_aa: ASRPGLAGTDTQY

v_call: TRBV7-9
cdr3_length: 12
j_call: TRBJ1-1
cdr3_aa: ASSHRTEGTEAF

v_call: TRBV6-5
cdr3_length: 11
j_call: TRBJ2-5
cdr3_aa: ASSITVRETQY

v_call: TRBV10-3
cdr3_length: 10
j_call: TRBJ2-3
cdr3_aa: AISESWDTQY

v_call: TRBV7-2
cdr3_length: 11
j_call: TRBJ2-1
cdr3_aa: ASSLARYNEQF

v_call: TRBV9
cdr3_length: 15
j_call: TRBJ1-1
cdr3_aa: ASSVEPGEVSNTEAF

v_call: TRBV29-1
cdr3_length: 10
j_call: TRBJ2-1
cdr3_aa: SVARSVDEQF

v_call: TRBV7-9
cdr3_length: 12
j_call: TRBJ1-1
cdr3_aa: ASSLSLMNTEAF

v_call: TRBV7-3
cdr3_length: 12
j_call: TRBJ2-1
cdr3_aa: ASKKASYGDEQF

v_call: TRBV7-2
cdr3_length: 12
j_call: TRBJ1-6
cdr3_aa: ASSLVLSESPLH

v_call: TRBV25-1
cdr3_length: 9
j_call: TRBJ1-2
cdr3_aa: ASSEVSGYT

v_call: TRBV7-9
cdr3_length: 13
j_call: TRBJ2-4
cdr3_aa: ASSTGGQGRYIQY

v_call: TRBV2
cdr3_length: 12
j_call: TRBJ1-5
cdr3_aa: ASSRGRSNQPQH

v_call: TRBV29-1
cdr3_length: 13
j_call: TRBJ1-2
cdr3_aa: SVTAGTGGNYGYT

v_call: TRBV5-1
cdr3_length: 11
j_call: TRBJ2-3
cdr3_aa: ASSAHEADTQY

v_call: TRBV18
cdr3_length: 11
j_call: TRBJ1-5
cdr3_aa: ASSPGEDQPQH

v_call: TRBV13
cdr3_length: 13
j_call: TRBJ1-6
cdr3_aa: ASSPRTGLGSPLH

v_call: TRBV7-2
cdr3_length: 11
j_call: TRBJ2-7
cdr3_aa: ASSSLRAYEQY

v_call: TRBV4-1
cdr3_length: 14
j_call: TRBJ1-1
cdr3_aa: ASRTPGTGGRTEAF

v_call: TRBV7-9
cdr3_length: 9
j_call: TRBJ1-1
cdr3_aa: ASSPEAEAF

v_call: TRBV29-1
cdr3_length: 12
j_call: TRBJ2-3
cdr3_aa: SVAQGANEDTQY

v_call: TRBV29-1
cdr3_length: 9
j_call: TRBJ2-4
cdr3_aa: SVAPQGVQY